The 23 T cell receptor beta chains given below trace back to one sample, sequenced in a study of monozygotic twins with inflammatory bowel disease. After re-calling the 5' RACE reads, TCRdb lists one entry per CDR3 protein, DNA absent. The sample includes about 210,000 distinct CDR3 sequences. The sample was blood. These TCRs come from a human donor with ulcerative colitis or Crohn's disease, or a healthy co-twin of an affected twin (not recorded which).

V gene TRBV12-3 or TRBV12-4 combines with J gene TRBJ1-3. The CDR3 totals 15 residues. This CDR3 reads CASSLGWDFGNTIYF.

The chain uses TRBV6-1 and TRBJ1-5; TCRdb names TRBD1, which stays unverified in the absence of DNA. CDR3 length equals 15 residues. Germline CDR1 is MNHNS and CDR2 is SASEGT. The CDR3 is CASSRAGTGAQPQHF.

The chain's CDR3 is CASSLLRDQETQYF. The genes are TRBV7-9 and TRBJ2-5. CDR3 length: 14 amino acids. Germline CDR1 is SEHNR and CDR2 is FQNEAQ (reference sequence).

The V call is TRBV7-9, the J call TRBJ2-2. CDR1 and CDR2 (germline): SEHNR, FQNEAQ (reference sequence). CDR3 size: 14 residues. CDR3 protein: CASSSLSGPGELFF.

The chain links TRBV5-6 to TRBJ1-5; TCRdb's D call, TRBD1, is unchecked because there is no DNA. Germline loops: CDR1 SGHDT, CDR2 YYEEEE. The CDR3 length is 15 residues. CDR3 sequence reads: CASSKGQGGGQPQHF.

The V gene is TRBV5-1, the J gene TRBJ2-2; TCRdb proposes TRBD1, but this gene call is untestable without DNA. Per germline, CDR1 SGHRS and CDR2 YFSETQ. The CDR3 is made up of 15 amino acids. CDR3 amino acids: CASSFRRDGTGELFF. Together with reference TRBV5-1 and TRBJ2-2, the CDR3 gives the full variable domain: KAGVTQTPRYLIKTRGQQVTLSCSPISGHRSVSWYQQTPGQGLQFLFEYFSETQRNKGNFPGRFSGRQFSNSRSEMNVSTLELGDSALYLCASSFRRDGTGELFFGEGSRLTVL.

The chain couples TRBV5-1 to TRBJ1-2. Per germline, CDR1 SGHRS and CDR2 YFSETQ. The CDR3 extends over 14 amino acids. The CDR3 here is CASSLGQFIYGYTF.

This chain links TRBV11-2 with TRBJ2-7. This CDR3 has 15 amino acids. The germline V gene has CDR1 SGHAT and CDR2 FQNNGV. CDR3 protein: CASSRQRQGPYEQYF.

The chain links TRBV7-9 to TRBJ2-1; TCRdb returns TRBD1, unconfirmable since there is no DNA. There are 13 residues in the CDR3. Germline V gives CDR1 SEHNR, CDR2 FQNEAQ (reference sequence). Here the CDR3 reads CASSWGARLEQFF.

The V and J genes are TRBV10-3 and TRBJ1-2; lacking DNA, the TRBD1 call made by TCRdb goes unchecked. Per the germline V gene, CDR1 is ENHRY and CDR2 is SYGVKD. The CDR3 is 12 residues long. CDR3 loop: CAIRGVLNGYTF.

CDR3 in amino acids: CSADRDGQGEYGYTF. The genes are TRBV20-1 and TRBJ1-2; without DNA, the TCRdb call of TRBD1 cannot be checked. The germline V gene has CDR1 DFQATT and CDR2 SNEGSKA (reference sequence). CDR3 length: 15 residues.

The V call is TRBV6-4, the J call TRBJ2-1; absent DNA, TCRdb's TRBD2 call cannot be checked. The germline V gene encodes CDR1 MRHNA and CDR2 SNTAGT. The CDR3 is made up of 19 amino acids. The chain's CDR3 is CASTPTFGSGGRLNNEQFF.

Here the CDR3 reads CASSRDREKPQHF. This chain connects TRBV5-6 to TRBJ1-5; TCRdb picks TRBD1, but there is no DNA to check that call. The V gene's germline CDR1 is SGHDT and CDR2 YYEEEE. The length of the CDR3 is 13 residues. Combining the CDR3 with reference TRBV5-6 and TRBJ1-5 gives the whole variable domain DAGVTQSPTHLIKTRGQQVTLRCSPKSGHDTVSWYQQALGQGPQFIFQYYEEEERQRGNFPDRFSGHQFPNYSSELNVNALLLGDSALYLCASSRDREKPQHFGDGTRLSIL.

The chain links TRBV7-7 to TRBJ2-7; TCRdb returns TRBD1, unconfirmable since there is no DNA. The CDR3 is made up of 13 amino acids. The germline gives CDR1 SSHAT, CDR2 FNYEAQ (reference sequence). This CDR3 is CASSSGHSYEQYF.

The J gene is TRBJ2-2, the V gene TRBV11-2. The CDR3 runs to 14 residues. Germline V gives CDR1 SGHAT, CDR2 FQNNGV. The CDR3 loop reads CASSLERNTGELFF.

The V call is TRBV5-1, the J call TRBJ1-1; TCRdb calls TRBD1, which cannot be checked without DNA. Looked up from germline, CDR1 is SGHRS and CDR2 is YFSETQ. The CDR3 is 16 residues long. Here the CDR3 reads CASSSASGHKGTEAFF.

The genes are TRBV9 and TRBJ2-5; without DNA, the TCRdb call of TRBD1 cannot be checked. The germline V gene has CDR1 SGDLS and CDR2 YYNGEE. The CDR3 has 16 residues. This CDR3 is CASSVGNGGGQETQYF.

V and J are TRBV20-1 and TRBJ2-3; the D call of TRBD2 rests on TCRdb alone, since no DNA is present to check it. CDR1 is DFQATT, CDR2 SNEGSKA, per germline (reference sequence). The length of the CDR3 is 17 residues. CDR3 residues: CSARTTFSGGLTDTQYF.

The rearrangement links TRBV24-1 to TRBJ2-2; with no DNA, the TCRdb D assignment of TRBD1 cannot be verified. The CDR3 sequence is 13 residues long. CDR1 and CDR2 (germline): KGHDR, SFDVKD. The CDR3: CATSDFTGLGLFF.

V gene TRBV5-6 combines with J gene TRBJ1-2; TCRdb's D gene call, TRBD1, goes unchecked for lack of DNA. The CDR3 consists of 12 residues. From germline, CDR1 is SGHDT and CDR2 YYEEEE. This CDR3 reads CAAGTANYGYTF.

The chain is built from TRBV9 and TRBJ1-1. This CDR3 region has 13 residues. Germline-derived CDR1 and CDR2 are SGDLS and YYNGEE. CDR3 region: CASSVAINTEAFF.

The chain joins TRBV5-1 to TRBJ2-1; the D call from TCRdb, TRBD1, cannot be confirmed without DNA. Per germline, CDR1 SGHRS and CDR2 YFSETQ. CDR3 length: 14 amino acids. The CDR3 protein is CASSPYRGGNEQFF.

V usage is TRBV12-3 or TRBV12-4 and J usage is TRBJ1-5. This CDR3 has 12 residues. The CDR3: CASSPGSRPQHF.